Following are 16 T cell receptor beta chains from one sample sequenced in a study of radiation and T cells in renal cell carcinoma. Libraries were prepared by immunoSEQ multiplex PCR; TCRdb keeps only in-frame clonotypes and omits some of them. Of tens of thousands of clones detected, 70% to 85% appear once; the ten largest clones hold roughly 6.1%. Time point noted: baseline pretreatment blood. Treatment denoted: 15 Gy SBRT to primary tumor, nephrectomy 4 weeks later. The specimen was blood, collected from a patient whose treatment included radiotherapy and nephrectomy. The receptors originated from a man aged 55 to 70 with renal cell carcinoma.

The CDR3 DNA reads as TGTGCCAGCAGCCGCTCGTCCGGGACAGGGAGCTTTGAAGCTTTCTTT. Protein: CASSRSSGTGSFEAFF. This rearrangement joins TRBV7-9 to TRBJ1-1; 9 nucleotides agree with TRBD1. CDR1 and CDR2 from the germline V gene are SEHNR and FQNEAQ (reference sequence). With 5 bases clipped from V and 7 bases from J, the junction kept 14 bases outside the gene matches. The CDR3 is 16 amino acids.

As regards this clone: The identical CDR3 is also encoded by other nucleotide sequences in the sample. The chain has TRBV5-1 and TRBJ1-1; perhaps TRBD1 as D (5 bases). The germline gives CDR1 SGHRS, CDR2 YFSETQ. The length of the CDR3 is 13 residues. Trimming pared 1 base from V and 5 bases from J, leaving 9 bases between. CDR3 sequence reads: CASSLQGNTEAFF. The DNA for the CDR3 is TGCGCCAGCAGCTTGCAGGGTAATACTGAAGCTTTCTTT.

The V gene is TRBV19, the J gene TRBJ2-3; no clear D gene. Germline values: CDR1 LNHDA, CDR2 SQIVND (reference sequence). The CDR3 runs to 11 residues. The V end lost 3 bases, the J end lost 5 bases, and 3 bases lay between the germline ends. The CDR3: CASSMQDTQYF. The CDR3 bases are TGTGCCAGTAGTATGCAAGATACGCAGTATTTT. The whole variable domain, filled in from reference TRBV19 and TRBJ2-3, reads DGGITQSPKYLFRKEGQNVTLSCEQNLNHDAMYWYRQDPGQGLRLIYYSQIVNDFQKGDIAEGYSVSREKKESFPLTVTSAQKNPTAFYLCASSMQDTQYFGPGTRLTVL.

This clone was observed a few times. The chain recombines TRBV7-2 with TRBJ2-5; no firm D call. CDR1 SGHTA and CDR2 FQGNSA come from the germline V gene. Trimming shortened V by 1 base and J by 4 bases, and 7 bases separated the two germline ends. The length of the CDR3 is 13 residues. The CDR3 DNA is TGTGCCAGCAGCTTAGGGGATGCAGAGACCCAGTACTTC. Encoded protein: CASSLGDAETQYF.

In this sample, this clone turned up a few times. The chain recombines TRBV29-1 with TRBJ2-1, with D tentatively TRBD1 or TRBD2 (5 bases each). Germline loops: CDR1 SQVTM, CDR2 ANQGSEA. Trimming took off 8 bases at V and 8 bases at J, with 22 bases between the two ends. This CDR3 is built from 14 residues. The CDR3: CSPSRGPPPHEQFF. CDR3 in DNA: TGCAGCCCCTCGAGGGGCCCCCCTCCACATGAGCAGTTCTTC.

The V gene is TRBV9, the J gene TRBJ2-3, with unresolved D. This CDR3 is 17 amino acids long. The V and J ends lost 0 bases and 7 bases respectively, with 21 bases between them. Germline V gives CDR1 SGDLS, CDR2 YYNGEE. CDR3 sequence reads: CASSVVSGEDERNTQYF. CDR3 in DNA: TGTGCCAGCAGCGTAGTTTCGGGTGAGGACGAGCGAAATACGCAGTATTTT.

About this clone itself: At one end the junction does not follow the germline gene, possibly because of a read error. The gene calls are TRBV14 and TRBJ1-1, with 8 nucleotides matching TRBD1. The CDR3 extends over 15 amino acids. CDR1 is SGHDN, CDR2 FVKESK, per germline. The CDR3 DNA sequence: TGTGCCAGCAGCCCTTGGAGACAGGGGAACAATGAAGCTTTCTTT. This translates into CASSPWRQGNNEAFF.

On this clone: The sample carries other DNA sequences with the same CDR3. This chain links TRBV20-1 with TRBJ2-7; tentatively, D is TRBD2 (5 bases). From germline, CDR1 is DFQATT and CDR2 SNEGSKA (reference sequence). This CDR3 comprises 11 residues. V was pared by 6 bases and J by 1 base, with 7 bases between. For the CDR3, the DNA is TGCAGTGCCAGCGGATCCTACGAGCAGTACTTC. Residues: CSASGSYEQYF.

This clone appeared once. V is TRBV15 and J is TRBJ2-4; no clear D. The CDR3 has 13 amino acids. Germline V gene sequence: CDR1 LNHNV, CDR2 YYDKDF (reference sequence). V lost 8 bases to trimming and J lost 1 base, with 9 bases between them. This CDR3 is CATQPQAKNIQYF. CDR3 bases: TGTGCCACCCAACCGCAGGCCAAAAACATTCAGTACTTC.

CDR3 amino acids: CASSDRGGSYEQYF. For the CDR3, the DNA is TGTGCCAGCAGCGACAGGGGGGGCTCCTACGAGCAGTACTTC. This chain joins TRBV7-6 and TRBJ2-7; 9 bases agree with TRBD1. Looked up from germline, CDR1 is SGHVS and CDR2 is FNYEAQ. Germline trimming cut 5 bases from V and 0 bases from J; bases unmatched to any gene: 2. The CDR3 totals 14 residues.

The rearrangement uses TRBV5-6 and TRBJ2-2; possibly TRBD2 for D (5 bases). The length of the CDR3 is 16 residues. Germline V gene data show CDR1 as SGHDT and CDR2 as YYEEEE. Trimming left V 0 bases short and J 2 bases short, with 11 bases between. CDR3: CASSLESSGNTGELFF. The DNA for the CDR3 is TGTGCCAGCAGCTTGGAGAGTTCGGGAAACACCGGGGAGCTGTTTTTT. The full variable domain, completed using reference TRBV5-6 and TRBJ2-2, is DAGVTQSPTHLIKTRGQQVTLRCSPKSGHDTVSWYQQALGQGPQFIFQYYEEEERQRGNFPDRFSGHQFPNYSSELNVNALLLGDSALYLCASSLESSGNTGELFFGEGSRLTVL.

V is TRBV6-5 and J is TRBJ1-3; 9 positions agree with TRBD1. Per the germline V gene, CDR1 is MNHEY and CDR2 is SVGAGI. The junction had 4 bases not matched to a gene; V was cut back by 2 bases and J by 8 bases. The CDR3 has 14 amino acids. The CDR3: CASSYGTGIDTIYF. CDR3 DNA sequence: TGTGCCAGCAGTTACGGGACAGGGATTGACACCATATATTTT.

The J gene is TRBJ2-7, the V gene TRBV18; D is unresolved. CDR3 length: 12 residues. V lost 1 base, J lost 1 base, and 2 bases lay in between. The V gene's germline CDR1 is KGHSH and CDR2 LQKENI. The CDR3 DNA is TGTGCCAGCTCACCACGATCCTACGAGCAGTACTTC. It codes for CASSPRSYEQYF. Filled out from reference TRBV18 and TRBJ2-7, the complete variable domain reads NAGVMQNPRHLVRRRGQEARLRCSPMKGHSHVYWYRQLPEEGLKFMVYLQKENIIDESGMPKERFSAEFPKEGPSILRIQQVVRGDSAAYFCASSPRSYEQYFGPGTRLTVT.

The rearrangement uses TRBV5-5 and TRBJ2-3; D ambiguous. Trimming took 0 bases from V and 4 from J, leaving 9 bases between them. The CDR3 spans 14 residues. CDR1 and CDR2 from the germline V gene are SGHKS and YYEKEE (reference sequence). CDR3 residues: CASSLAVVADTQYF. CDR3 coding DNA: TGTGCCAGCAGCTTGGCCGTTGTGGCAGATACGCAGTATTTT.

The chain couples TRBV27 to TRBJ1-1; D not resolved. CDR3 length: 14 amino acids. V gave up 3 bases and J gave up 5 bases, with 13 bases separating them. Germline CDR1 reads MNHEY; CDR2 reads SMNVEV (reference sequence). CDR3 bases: TGTGCCAGCAGTTTTACCCCCGGTAGTACTGAAGCTTTCTTT. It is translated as CASSFTPGSTEAFF.

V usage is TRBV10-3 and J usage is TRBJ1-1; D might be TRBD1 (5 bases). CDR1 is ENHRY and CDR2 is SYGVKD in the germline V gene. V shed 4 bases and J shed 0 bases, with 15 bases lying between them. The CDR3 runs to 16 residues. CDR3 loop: CAISGPQRGVNTEAFF. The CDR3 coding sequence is TGTGCCATCAGTGGCCCTCAGCGGGGCGTGAACACTGAAGCTTTCTTT.